The following is a TCR beta chain sequence with its context. Its cognate antigen is unknown. Compared with germline, one end of the junction differs, possibly owing to a read error. The memory fraction was CD4+CD45RO+CD25- cells. Semi-nested PCR with Nested Universal Primer A followed constant-region reverse priming of full-length variable regions. TCRdb re-analysed the 5' RACE reads in MiXCR, keeping a single row per CDR3 protein. The sample lists fewer than 10,000 distinct CDR3 sequences, approximately 35% seen once, with roughly 7.2% in the top ten. This CDR3 spans 15 amino acids. The germline V gene encodes CDR1 MNHEY and CDR2 SVGAGI. Overall study results and limits: The larger-cohort validation was restricted to a single TCR beta V-J rearrangement rather than whole repertoires. The TCR gene usage of tumor memory CD4+ T cells clustered together with blood and lymph node memory CD4+ cells and with lymph node naive CD4+ cells.

The rearrangement links TRBV6-5 to TRBJ1-1, with 10 bases fitting TRBD1. This clonotype originated in a female donor with breast cancer. Input material: tumor-infiltrating memory CD4+ T cells sorted from the breast tumor. Sample subset: memory CD4+ T cells, CD4+CD45RO+CD25-. In DNA, the CDR3 is TGTGCTAGCACCCGGACAGGGGGTGGGGACACTGAAGCTTTCTTT. This sequence encodes CASTRTGGGDTEAFF.